This TCR beta chain was observed in a study of blood T cell repertoires in COVID-19. For the study at large: The United States, Italy and Spain were the sources of the acute and convalescent COVID-19 samples. PBMCs, B-cell-depleted T cells, or T cells were the source of the cDNA or gDNA that made up the material.

Under the authors' procedure: For nucleated cells, counts were estimated from reference gene primer amplification. The table came from immunoSEQ multiplex PCR; TCRdb's copy has only in-frame clones and leaves some out. The DNA gave D and trimming, while V, J and clone size come from that table. The sample has about 110,000 clones; 80% are singletons. Germline V lookup: CDR1 KGHDR, CDR2 SFDVKD. Trimming cost V 5 bases and J 0 bases; bases outside gene matches: 5. There are 17 residues in the CDR3. This TCR came from a human donor in a cohort sampled during active or convalescent COVID-19. Specimen: peripheral blood. This chain uses TRBV24-1 with TRBJ2-1, with 11 bases lining up with TRBD2. The CDR3 reads CATSGGLAGSSYNEQFF. As DNA, the CDR3 is TGTGCCACCAGTGGAGGACTAGCGGGTAGCTCCTACAATGAGCAGTTCTTC.